Included here is one TCR beta chain sequence, with context. Antigen unknown. One junction end does not reproduce the germline sequence, and a read error may be involved. The V gene's germline CDR1 is SEHNR and CDR2 FQNEAQ (reference sequence). The CDR3 runs to 15 residues. PCR used 60 Vbeta primers and 13 Jbeta primers. Measured with immunoSEQ multiplex PCR; TCRdb has only the in-frame clones, and not every one. Here the sample spans about 90,000 clones, about three fifths being singletons. This sample is drawn from a study of cytomegalovirus exposure and HLA in healthy donors. Study-level points and caveats: Immune exposure data for these donors was limited to CMV serostatus. Sequence variants that were highly shared formed a cluster that was likely a sequencing artifact.

The TCR comes from a man aged 25 to 45 in good health and CMV-seronegative. The source material was PBMCs. J is TRBJ2-7 and V is TRBV7-9; 10 nucleotides match TRBD2. CDR3 nucleotide sequence: TGTTCCAGCAGCTTCCTGCTAGCGGGAGTCTACGAGCAGTACTTC. It encodes CSSSFLLAGVYEQYF.